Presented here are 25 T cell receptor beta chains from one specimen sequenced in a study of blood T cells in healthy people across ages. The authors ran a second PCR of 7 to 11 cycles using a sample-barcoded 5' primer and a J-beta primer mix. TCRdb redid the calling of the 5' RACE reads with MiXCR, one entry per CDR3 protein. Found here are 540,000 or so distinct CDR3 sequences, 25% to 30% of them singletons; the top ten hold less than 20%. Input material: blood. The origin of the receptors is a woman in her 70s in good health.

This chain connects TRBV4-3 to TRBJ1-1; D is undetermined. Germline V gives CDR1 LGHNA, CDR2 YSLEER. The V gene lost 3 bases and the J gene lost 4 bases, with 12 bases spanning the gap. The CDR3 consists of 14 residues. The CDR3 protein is CASSHRKVGTEAFF. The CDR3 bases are TGCGCCAGCAGCCATCGTAAGGTGGGCACTGAAGCTTTCTTT.

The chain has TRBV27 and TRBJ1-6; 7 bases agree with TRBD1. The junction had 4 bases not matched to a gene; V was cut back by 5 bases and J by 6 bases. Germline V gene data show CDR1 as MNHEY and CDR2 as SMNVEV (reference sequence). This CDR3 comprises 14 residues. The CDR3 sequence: CASSPGGLNSPLHF. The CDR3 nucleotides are TGTGCCAGCAGTCCAGGGGGACTTAATTCACCCCTCCACTTT.

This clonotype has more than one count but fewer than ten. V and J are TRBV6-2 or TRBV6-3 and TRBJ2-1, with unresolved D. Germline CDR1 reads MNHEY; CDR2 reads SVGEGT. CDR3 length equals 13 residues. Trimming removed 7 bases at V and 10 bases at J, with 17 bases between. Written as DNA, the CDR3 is TGTGCCAGCACCCGGAATTATTTCTCCGAGCAGTTCTTC. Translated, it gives CASTRNYFSEQFF.

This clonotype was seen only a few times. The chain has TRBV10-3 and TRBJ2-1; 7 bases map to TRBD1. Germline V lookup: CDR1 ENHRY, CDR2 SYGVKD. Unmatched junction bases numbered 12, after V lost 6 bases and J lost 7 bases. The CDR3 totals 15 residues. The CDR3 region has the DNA TGTGCCATCAGCCCTACAACAGGGGTGGGGAATGAGCAGTTCTTC. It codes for CAISPTTGVGNEQFF.

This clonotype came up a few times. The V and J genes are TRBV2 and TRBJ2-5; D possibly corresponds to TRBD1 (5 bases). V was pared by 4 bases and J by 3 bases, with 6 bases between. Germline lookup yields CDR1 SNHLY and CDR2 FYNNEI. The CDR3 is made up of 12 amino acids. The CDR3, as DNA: TGTGCCAGCAGTGTGACAGAAGAGACCCAGTACTTC. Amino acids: CASSVTEETQYF.

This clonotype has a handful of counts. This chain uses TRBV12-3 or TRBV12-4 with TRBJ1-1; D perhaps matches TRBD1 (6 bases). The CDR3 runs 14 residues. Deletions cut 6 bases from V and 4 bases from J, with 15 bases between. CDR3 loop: CASRATGRSTEAFF. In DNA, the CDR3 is TGTGCCAGCAGAGCGACAGGACGCAGCACTGAAGCTTTCTTT.

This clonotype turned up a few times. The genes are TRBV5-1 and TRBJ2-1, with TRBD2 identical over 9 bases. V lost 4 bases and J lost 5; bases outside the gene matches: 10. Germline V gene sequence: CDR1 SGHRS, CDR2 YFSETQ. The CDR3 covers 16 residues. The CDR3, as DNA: TGCGCCAGCAGCCCGGAAGCGGGGGGCTTAAACAATGAGCAGTTCTTC. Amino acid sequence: CASSPEAGGLNNEQFF.

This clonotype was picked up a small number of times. The CDR3: CASSSGYGETQYF. The CDR3 DNA is TGTGCCAGCTCGAGTGGGTATGGGGAGACCCAGTACTTC. V usage is TRBV11-3 and J usage is TRBJ2-5, with D unclear. Trimming took 8 bases from V and 5 from J, leaving 15 bases between them. The germline gives CDR1 SGHNT, CDR2 YENEEA. This CDR3 region has 13 residues.

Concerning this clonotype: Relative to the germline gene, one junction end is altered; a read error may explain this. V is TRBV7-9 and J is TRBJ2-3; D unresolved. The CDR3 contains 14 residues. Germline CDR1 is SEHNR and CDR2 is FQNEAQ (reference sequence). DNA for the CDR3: TGTGCCGGCAGCTTAGCTGGAGTTGAGGATACGCAGTATTTT. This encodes CAGSLAGVEDTQYF.

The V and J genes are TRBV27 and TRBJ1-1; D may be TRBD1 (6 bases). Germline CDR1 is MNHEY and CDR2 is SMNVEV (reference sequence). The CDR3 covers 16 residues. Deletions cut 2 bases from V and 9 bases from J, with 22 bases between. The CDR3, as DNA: TGTGCCAGCAGTTTAGAGGGTGGGCAGGTCAGGGGAAAAGCTTTCTTT. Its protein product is CASSLEGGQVRGKAFF.

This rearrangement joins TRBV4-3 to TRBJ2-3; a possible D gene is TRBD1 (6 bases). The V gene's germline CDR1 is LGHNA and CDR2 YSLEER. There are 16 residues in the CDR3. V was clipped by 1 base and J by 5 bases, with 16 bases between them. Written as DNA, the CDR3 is TGCGCCAGCAGCCAAGCCGGGACACTTCGAGGAGATACGCAGTATTTT. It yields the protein CASSQAGTLRGDTQYF.

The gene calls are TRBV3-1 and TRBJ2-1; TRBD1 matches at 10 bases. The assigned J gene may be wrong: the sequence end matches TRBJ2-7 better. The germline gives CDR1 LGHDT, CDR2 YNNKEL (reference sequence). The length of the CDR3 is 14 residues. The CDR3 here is CASSESGQGYEQYF. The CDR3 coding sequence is TGTGCCAGCAGCGAATCGGGACAGGGGTACGAGCAGTACTTC.

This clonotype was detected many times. The CDR3 nucleotides are TGCGCCAGCAGTAAACAACAAGAGACCCAGTACTTC. Protein product: CASSKQQETQYF. This chain uses TRBV5-1 with TRBJ2-5; D gene uncertain. This CDR3 is 12 amino acids long. The germline V and J ends were trimmed by 5 bases and 2 bases, with 7 bases remaining between them. The germline gives CDR1 SGHRS, CDR2 YFSETQ.

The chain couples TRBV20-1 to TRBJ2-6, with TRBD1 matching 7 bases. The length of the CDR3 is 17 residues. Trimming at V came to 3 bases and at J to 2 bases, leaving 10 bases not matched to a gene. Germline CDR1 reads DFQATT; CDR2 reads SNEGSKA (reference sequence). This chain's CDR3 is CSARGDSYGPGANVLTF. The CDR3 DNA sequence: TGCAGTGCTAGGGGGGACAGCTACGGACCTGGGGCCAACGTCCTGACTTTC.

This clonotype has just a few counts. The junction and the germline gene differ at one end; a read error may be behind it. The CDR3 protein is CASSLSYYQETQYF. DNA for the CDR3: TGTGCCAGCAGTCTATCGTATTACCAAGAGACCCAGTACTTC. The rearrangement links TRBV27 to TRBJ2-5; unclear D gene. The germline gives CDR1 MNHEY, CDR2 SMNVEV (reference sequence). The CDR3 extends over 14 amino acids.

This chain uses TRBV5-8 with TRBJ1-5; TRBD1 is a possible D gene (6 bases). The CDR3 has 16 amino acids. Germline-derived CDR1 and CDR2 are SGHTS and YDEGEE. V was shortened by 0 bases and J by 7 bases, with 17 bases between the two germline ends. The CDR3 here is CASSLEGLGGAQPQHF. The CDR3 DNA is TGTGCCAGCAGCTTGGAAGGGCTCGGGGGGGCCCAGCCCCAGCATTTT.

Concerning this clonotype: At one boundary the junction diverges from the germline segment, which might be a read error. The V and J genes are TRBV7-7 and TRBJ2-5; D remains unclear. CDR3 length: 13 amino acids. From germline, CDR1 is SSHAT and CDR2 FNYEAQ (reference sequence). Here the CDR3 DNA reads TGTGCTAGCAGCTTCGATTTCAGGGAGACCCAGTACTTC. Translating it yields CASSFDFRETQYF.

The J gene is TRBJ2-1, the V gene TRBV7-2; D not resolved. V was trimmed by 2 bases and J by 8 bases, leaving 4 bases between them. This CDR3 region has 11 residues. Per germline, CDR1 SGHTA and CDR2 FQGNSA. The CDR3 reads CASSLTYEQFF. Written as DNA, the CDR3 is TGTGCCAGCAGCTTAACCTATGAGCAGTTCTTC. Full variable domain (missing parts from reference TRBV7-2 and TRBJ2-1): GAGVSQSPSNKVTEKGKDVELRCDPISGHTALYWYRQSLGQGLEFLIYFQGNSAPDKSGLPSDRFSAERTGGSVSTLTIQRTQQEDSAVYLCASSLTYEQFFGPGTRLTVL.

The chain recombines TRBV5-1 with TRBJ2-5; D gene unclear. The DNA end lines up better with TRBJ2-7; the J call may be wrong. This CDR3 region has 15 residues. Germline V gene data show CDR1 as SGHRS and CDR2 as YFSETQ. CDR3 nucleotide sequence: TGCGCCAGCAGCTTGACCGCCGGGCCTCCTTACGAGCAGTACTTC. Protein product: CASSLTAGPPYEQYF.

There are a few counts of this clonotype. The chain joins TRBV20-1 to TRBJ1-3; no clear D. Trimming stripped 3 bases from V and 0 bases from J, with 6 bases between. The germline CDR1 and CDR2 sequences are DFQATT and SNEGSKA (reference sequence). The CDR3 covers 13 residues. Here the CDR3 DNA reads TGCAGTGCTAGGGTAACCTCTGGAAACACCATATATTTT. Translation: CSARVTSGNTIYF.

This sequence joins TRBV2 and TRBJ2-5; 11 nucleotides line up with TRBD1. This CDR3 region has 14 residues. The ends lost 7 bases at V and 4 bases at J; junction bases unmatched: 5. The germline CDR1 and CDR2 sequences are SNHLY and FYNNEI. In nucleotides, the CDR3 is TGTGCCAGCACTACGGACAGGGGGCGAGAGACCCAGTACTTC. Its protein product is CASTTDRGRETQYF.

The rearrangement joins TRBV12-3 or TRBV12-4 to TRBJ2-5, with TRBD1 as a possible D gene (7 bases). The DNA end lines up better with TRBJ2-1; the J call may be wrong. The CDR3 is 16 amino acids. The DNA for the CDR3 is TGTGCCAGCAGTCGCCAGGGGGGTTCAAGGAACAATGAGCAGTTCTTC. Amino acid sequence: CASSRQGGSRNNEQFF.

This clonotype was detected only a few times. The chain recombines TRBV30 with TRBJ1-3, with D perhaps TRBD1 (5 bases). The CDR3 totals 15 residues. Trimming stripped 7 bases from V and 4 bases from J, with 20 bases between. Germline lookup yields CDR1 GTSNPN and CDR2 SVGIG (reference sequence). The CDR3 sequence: CASADSGTPGNTIYF. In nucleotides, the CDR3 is TGTGCCTCAGCAGATTCCGGGACGCCGGGAAACACCATATATTTT.

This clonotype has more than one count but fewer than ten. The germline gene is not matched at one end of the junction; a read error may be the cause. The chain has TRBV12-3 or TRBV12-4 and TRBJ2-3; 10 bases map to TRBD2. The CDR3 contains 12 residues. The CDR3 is CATGGTSDNRDF. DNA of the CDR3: TGTGCCACAGGGGGGACTAGCGACAATCGGGATTTT.

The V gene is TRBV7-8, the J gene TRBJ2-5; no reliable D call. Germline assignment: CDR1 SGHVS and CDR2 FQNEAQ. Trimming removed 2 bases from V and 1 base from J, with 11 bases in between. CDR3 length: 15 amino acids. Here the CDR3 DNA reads TGTGCCAGCAGCTTACATCGGCGGTCCCAAGAGACCCAGTACTTC. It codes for CASSLHRRSQETQYF.